This T cell receptor (beta chain) was recovered during a study of cytomegalovirus exposure and HLA in healthy donors. Whole-study findings and limits: Some TCR beta chains (roughly 150 of them) were listed as cytomegalovirus-associated. Reports credit the classifier with highly specific, highly sensitive diagnosis of cytomegalovirus status.

Method: immunoSEQ multiplex PCR; TCRdb's copy keeps in-frame clones and lacks some. In the table there are roughly 240,000 clones, about 87% of which are singletons. Turning to this clone: The antigen is undetermined.

The germline V gene has CDR1 MNHNS and CDR2 SASEGT. The length of the CDR3 is 17 residues. The V and J ends lost 7 bases and 2 bases respectively, with 23 bases between them. This rearrangement joins TRBV6-1 to TRBJ2-5; D gene unclear. The sequencing sample was made of PBMCs. The sequence derives from a man aged 18 to 29 in good health and CMV-seronegative. The CDR3 nucleotides read TGTGCCAGCATTGACTGGTCGCGTGGCGGAGCTCAAGAGACCCAGTACTTC. Protein sequence: CASIDWSRGGAQETQYF.